Shown below are 4 T cell receptor beta chains from a single sample sequenced in a study of CD8 T cells in ankylosing spondylitis. TCRdb analysed the 5' RACE reads with MiXCR anew, one entry per CDR3 protein. The sample contains some 140,000 distinct CDR3 sequences, roughly an eighth of which appear only once. Sequenced material: blood, either unsorted or a sorted T cell fraction (not recorded which). The receptor set was obtained from a female donor with ankylosing spondylitis or in good health (not recorded which).

In its sample, this clonotype was seen many times. The chain combines TRBV9 with TRBJ2-1; D remains ambiguous. The CDR3 runs to 12 residues. CDR1 is SGDLS, CDR2 YYNGEE, per germline. The V and J ends lost 1 base and 6 bases respectively, with 5 bases between them. CDR3 in amino acids: CASSVISNEQFF. The CDR3 coding sequence is TGTGCCAGCAGCGTAATAAGCAATGAGCAGTTCTTC.

There are many counts of this clonotype. The V call is TRBV11-3, the J call TRBJ1-6, with 7 bases aligning to TRBD1. In germline, CDR1 is SGHNT, CDR2 YENEEA. The CDR3 loop spans 15 amino acids. The V gene end was trimmed by 5 bases and the J gene end by 6 bases; junction bases not matched to a gene: 7. The DNA of the CDR3 is TGTGCCAGCAGCCCTGCGGGACAGTTTAATTCACCCCTCCACTTT. Translation gives CASSPAGQFNSPLHF.

This clonotype was detected ten times or more. In nucleotides, the CDR3 is TGTGCCAGCTCACCAAGCCGGGACAATGAGCAGTTCTTC. Amino acids: CASSPSRDNEQFF. This chain joins TRBV18 and TRBJ2-1; D is undetermined. Germline CDR1 KGHSH, CDR2 LQKENI. The CDR3 spans 13 residues. The V end was cut by 2 bases, the J end by 5 bases, with 7 bases between. Full variable domain (remainder filled in from reference TRBV18 and TRBJ2-1): NAGVMQNPRHLVRRRGQEARLRCSPMKGHSHVYWYRQLPEEGLKFMVYLQKENIIDESGMPKERFSAEFPKEGPSILRIQQVVRGDSAAYFCASSPSRDNEQFFGPGTRLTVL.

This clonotype has just one count. The V gene is TRBV28, the J gene TRBJ1-4; D might be TRBD1 (5 bases). This CDR3 is 14 amino acids long. Trimming left V 7 bases short and J 5 bases short, with 14 bases between. Per germline, CDR1 MDHEN and CDR2 SYDVKM. CDR3 DNA: TGTGCCAGCAAATTGGGGGAAGTGAATGAAAAACTGTTTTTT. It yields the protein CASKLGEVNEKLFF.